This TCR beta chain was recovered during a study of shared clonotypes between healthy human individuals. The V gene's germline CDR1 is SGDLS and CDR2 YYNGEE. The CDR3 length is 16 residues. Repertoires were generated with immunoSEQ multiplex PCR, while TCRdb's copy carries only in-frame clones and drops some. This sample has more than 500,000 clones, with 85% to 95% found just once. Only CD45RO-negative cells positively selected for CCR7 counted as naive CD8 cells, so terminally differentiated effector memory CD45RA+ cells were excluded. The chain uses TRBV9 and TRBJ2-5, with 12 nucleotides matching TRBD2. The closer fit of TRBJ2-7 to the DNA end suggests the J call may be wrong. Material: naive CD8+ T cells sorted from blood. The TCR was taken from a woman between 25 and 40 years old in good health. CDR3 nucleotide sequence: TGTGCCAGATGGACTAGCGGGAAACCCCAATCCTACGAGCAGTACTTC. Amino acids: CARWTSGKPQSYEQYF.